Described below is a single T cell receptor beta chain sequence and its context. Its antigen is as yet unknown. These data are taken from a study of T cell responses to AZD1222 COVID-19 vaccine. Profiled with immunoSEQ multiplex PCR; TCRdb holds only in-frame clones, not every one. The sample has about 130,000 clones, around 90% seen once. Germline V CDR1 and CDR2: SGDLS, YYNGEE. With 0 bases removed from V and 2 bases from J, the gap between germline ends came to 8 bases. The CDR3 spans 14 residues. Study-level points and caveats: Only a handful of AZD1222 recipients tested seropositive at baseline.

The TCR originated in an adult in good health. The V call is TRBV9, the J call TRBJ1-2; D unclear. This specimen consisted of peripheral blood, obtained on day 0 of AZD1222 vaccination. The CDR3 nucleotides read TGTGCCAGCAGCGTAGTGTTAGGGAACTATGGCTACACCTTC. This encodes CASSVVLGNYGYTF.